Shown below are 10 T cell receptor beta chains from a single sample sequenced in a study of neurological immune-mediated disorders. Via MiXCR, TCRdb re-called the 5' RACE reads, giving one row per CDR3 protein. The sample includes tens of thousands of distinct CDR3 sequences, 4.2% of them seen just once. What was sequenced was PBMCs. These receptors all stem from a man between 50 and 59 years old with multiple sclerosis.

This clonotype has a count of ten or more. This chain links TRBV29-1 with TRBJ1-1, with TRBD1 identical over 11 bases. This CDR3 comprises 14 residues. Germline values: CDR1 SQVTM, CDR2 ANQGSEA. Losses at the gene ends were 7 bases for V and 1 base for J; bases not matched to a gene: 5. This CDR3 reads CSADGQGANTEAFF. In DNA, the CDR3 is TGCAGCGCAGACGGACAGGGGGCGAACACTGAAGCTTTCTTT.

This clonotype was counted ten times or more. The rearrangement joins TRBV5-1 to TRBJ1-2; 7 positions match TRBD1. CDR1 SGHRS and CDR2 YFSETQ come from the germline V gene. The trim removed 2 bases at V and 1 base at J, leaving 2 bases unmatched. The CDR3 consists of 14 residues. CDR3 sequence (DNA): TGCGCCAGCAGCTTACGGGACAGTAACTATGGCTACACCTTC. It codes for CASSLRDSNYGYTF.

This clonotype was seen many times. V gene TRBV12-3 or TRBV12-4 combines with J gene TRBJ2-1, with D unresolved. V was clipped by 3 bases and J by 2 bases, with 8 bases between them. The CDR3 covers 14 residues. CDR3 residues: CASSLPVPYNEQFF. The CDR3 bases are TGTGCCAGCAGTTTGCCGGTCCCCTACAATGAGCAGTTCTTC.

This clonotype was seen many times. The chain is built from TRBV5-1 and TRBJ2-1, with TRBD2 matching over 12 bases. CDR1 is SGHRS, CDR2 YFSETQ, per germline. The CDR3 has 16 residues. J gave up 8 bases and V 3 bases, and 9 bases lay outside the gene matches. DNA for the CDR3: TGCGCCAGCAGCTACTCTAGCGGGGGGGTGGGCGATGAGCAGTTCTTC. As protein: CASSYSSGGVGDEQFF.

Ten or more counts support this clonotype. This chain connects TRBV20-1 to TRBJ2-5, with a weak D call TRBD2 (6 bases). Trimming left V 0 bases short and J 5 bases short, with 16 bases between. The length of the CDR3 is 15 residues. Germline V gene data show CDR1 as DFQATT and CDR2 as SNEGSKA (reference sequence). The CDR3 here is CSARDSTGLRETQYF. DNA of the CDR3: TGCAGTGCTAGAGATTCAACGGGACTGCGGGAGACCCAGTACTTC.

This clonotype appeared many times. The chain has TRBV7-9 and TRBJ1-1, with D tentatively TRBD1 (5 bases). V gave up 2 bases and J gave up 3 bases, with 13 bases separating them. Germline CDR1 is SEHNR and CDR2 is FQNEAQ (reference sequence). The CDR3 length is 15 residues. CDR3 bases: TGTGCCAGCAGCTTATCCTTTAGGGGCCACACTGAAGCTTTCTTT. As protein: CASSLSFRGHTEAFF.

This clonotype appeared many times. V usage is TRBV15 and J usage is TRBJ2-3; 9 nucleotides agree with TRBD2. V lost 1 base, J lost 5 bases, and 10 bases stayed unmatched. The length of the CDR3 is 17 residues. The germline V gene encodes CDR1 LNHNV and CDR2 YYDKDF (reference sequence). DNA for the CDR3: TGTGCCACCAGCAGAGCCTCGGCGGGGGGGCCGAGAGATACGCAGTATTTT. Residues: CATSRASAGGPRDTQYF.

The sample holds a few counts of this clonotype. The chain carries TRBV6-6 and TRBJ1-2; 10 nucleotides line up with TRBD1. The CDR3 has 15 residues. Germline-derived CDR1 and CDR2 are MNHNY and SVGAGI (reference sequence). The V gene end was trimmed by 5 bases and the J gene end by 3 bases; junction bases not matched to a gene: 6. DNA for the CDR3: TGTGCCAGCAGTAGCGACAGGGGGCTGGACTATGGCTACACCTTC. Residues: CASSSDRGLDYGYTF.

This clonotype occurred many times. This chain connects TRBV3-1 to TRBJ2-3; D is possibly TRBD1 or TRBD2 (6 bases each). This CDR3 has 13 amino acids. Germline V gene data show CDR1 as LGHDT and CDR2 as YNNKEL (reference sequence). The V end lost 3 bases, the J end lost 6 bases, and 10 bases lay between the germline ends. The CDR3 coding sequence is TGTGCCAGCAGCCACCGAGGGGGGGATACGCAGTATTTT. This sequence encodes CASSHRGGDTQYF.

The table lists this clonotype with many counts. V is TRBV5-6 and J is TRBJ2-3; 8 bases line up with TRBD1. The CDR3 runs to 14 residues. Germline-derived CDR1 and CDR2 are SGHDT and YYEEEE. The V segment lost 7 bases and the J segment 6 bases; nucleotides outside the gene matches: 10. CDR3: CASGRTGIGDTQYF. For the CDR3, the DNA is TGTGCCAGCGGCAGGACAGGGATAGGGGATACGCAGTATTTT.